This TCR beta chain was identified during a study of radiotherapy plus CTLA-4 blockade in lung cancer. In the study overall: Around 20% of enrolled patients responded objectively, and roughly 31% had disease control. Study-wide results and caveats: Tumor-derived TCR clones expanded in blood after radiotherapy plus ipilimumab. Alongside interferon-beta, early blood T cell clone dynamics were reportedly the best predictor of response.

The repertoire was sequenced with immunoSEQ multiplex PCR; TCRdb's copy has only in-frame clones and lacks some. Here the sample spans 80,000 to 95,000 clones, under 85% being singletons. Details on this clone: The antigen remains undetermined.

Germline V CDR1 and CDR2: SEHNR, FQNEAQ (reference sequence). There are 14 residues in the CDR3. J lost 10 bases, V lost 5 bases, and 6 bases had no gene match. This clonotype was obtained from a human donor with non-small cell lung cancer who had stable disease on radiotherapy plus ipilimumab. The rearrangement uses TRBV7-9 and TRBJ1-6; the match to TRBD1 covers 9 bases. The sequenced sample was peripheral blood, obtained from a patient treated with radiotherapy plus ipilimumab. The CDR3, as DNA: TGTGCCAGCAGCCCGGGACAGGGAAGCTCACCCCTCCACTTT. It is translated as CASSPGQGSSPLHF.